These 9 T cell receptor beta chains came from one sample sequenced in a study of CD8 T cells in ankylosing spondylitis. TCRdb redid the calling of the 5' RACE reads with MiXCR, one entry per CDR3 protein. This table holds some 290,000 distinct CDR3 sequences, about 20% found once. The material sequenced was blood, either unsorted or a sorted T cell fraction (not recorded which). The receptor source for this set is a male donor with ankylosing spondylitis or in good health (not recorded which).

The table lists this clonotype with many counts. The chain is built from TRBV29-1 and TRBJ1-1, with TRBD1 identical over 7 bases. The CDR3 covers 10 residues. V lost 6 bases to trimming and J lost 9 bases; unmatched junction nucleotides: 4. Germline V gene lookup returns CDR1 SQVTM and CDR2 ANQGSEA. CDR3 DNA: TGCAGCGTCGGGACAGATAAAGCTTTCTTT. Translating gives CSVGTDKAFF.

This clonotype was counted a few times. The J gene is TRBJ2-2, the V gene TRBV9; 10 bases align to TRBD2. Trimming took 3 bases from V and 5 from J; bases not matched to a gene: 4. From germline, CDR1 is SGDLS and CDR2 YYNGEE. The CDR3 consists of 15 residues. CDR3 region: CASSDSSGRTGELFF. In DNA form, the CDR3 reads TGTGCCAGCAGCGATTCTAGCGGGAGAACCGGGGAGCTGTTTTTT.

Worth noting for this clonotype: Sequence at one end of the junction differs from germline and may be a read error. The chain employs TRBV7-6 and TRBJ2-3; the match to TRBD1 covers 7 bases. Germline values: CDR1 SGHVS, CDR2 FNYEAQ. The CDR3 sequence is 16 residues long. The CDR3 DNA reads as TGTGCCAGCAGCTTCGGGACAGCCTCTAGCATAGATACGCAGTATTTT. Its translation is CASSFGTASSIDTQYF.

The genes are TRBV2 and TRBJ2-3; 12 bases are a match to TRBD2. This CDR3 is 17 amino acids long. V lost 6 bases, J lost 4 bases, and 11 bases stayed unmatched. Per germline, CDR1 SNHLY and CDR2 FYNNEI. The CDR3 bases are TGTGCCAGCAGGAGCACTCTAGCGGGGGGGCCCGCAGATACGCAGTATTTT. It yields the protein CASRSTLAGGPADTQYF.

This clonotype was detected once. This chain uses TRBV20-1 with TRBJ2-1, with 7 bases that match TRBD1. CDR1 and CDR2 from the germline V gene are DFQATT and SNEGSKA (reference sequence). The length of the CDR3 is 14 residues. DNA of the CDR3: TGCAGCGCAGCCGGGGACGGGACAGACAATGAGCAGTTCTTC. This translates into CSAAGDGTDNEQFF.

The chain couples TRBV5-1 to TRBJ2-7, with TRBD1 identical over 7 bases. V shed 4 bases and J 2 bases; nucleotides not matched to a gene: 6. The CDR3 covers 14 residues. CDR1 is SGHRS and CDR2 is YFSETQ in the germline V gene. The CDR3 region has the DNA TGCGCCAGCAGCCCCAAGGGGACAGCCTACGAGCAGTACGTC. It specifies CASSPKGTAYEQYV.

The rearrangement joins TRBV7-2 to TRBJ2-5; no clear D. This CDR3 comprises 12 residues. The V end was cut by 5 bases, the J end by 4 bases, with 8 bases between. Germline V gene lookup returns CDR1 SGHTA and CDR2 FQGNSA. CDR3 sequence: CASSQPRETQYF. CDR3 nucleotide sequence: TGTGCCAGCAGCCAGCCGCGAGAGACCCAGTACTTC.

This clonotype occurred many times. The chain links TRBV6-1 to TRBJ1-1; maybe TRBD1 (5 bases). The CDR3 contains 14 residues. Trimming cost V 3 bases and J 2 bases, with 10 bases left between them. Germline V lookup: CDR1 MNHNS, CDR2 SASEGT. This CDR3 reads CASSEGLPNTEAFF. The DNA for the CDR3 is TGTGCCAGCAGTGAGGGACTCCCTAACACTGAAGCTTTCTTT.

This clonotype was seen ten or more times. The chain links TRBV7-6 to TRBJ2-3, with 7 nucleotides matching TRBD2. The germline V gene encodes CDR1 SGHVS and CDR2 FNYEAQ. J was trimmed by 2 bases and V by 2 bases; bases with no gene match: 4. The CDR3 sequence is 15 residues long. In DNA form, the CDR3 reads TGTGCCAGCAGCTTATCTAGCGGAGACACAGATACGCAGTATTTT. Protein product: CASSLSSGDTDTQYF.